Shown below are 32 T cell receptor beta chains from a single sample sequenced in a study of blood T cell repertoires in COVID-19. Using immunoSEQ multiplex PCR, the repertoire was profiled, and TCRdb retains in-frame clones only, with some absent. The sample contains more than 300,000 clones, about 89% of which appear only once. The source material was peripheral blood. The receptors here all came from a woman under 40 with COVID-19, enrolled during active disease.

V and J are TRBV9 and TRBJ1-4, with D maybe TRBD1 (5 bases). Trimming removed 4 bases at V and 8 bases at J, with 18 bases between. CDR3 size: 15 residues. Germline V gene sequence: CDR1 SGDLS, CDR2 YYNGEE. CDR3 sequence reads: CASSPAGSKGEKLFF. CDR3 bases: TGTGCCAGCAGCCCCGCAGGCTCAAAGGGGGAAAAACTGTTTTTT.

The chain recombines TRBV19 with TRBJ2-4, with D maybe TRBD2 (6 bases). From germline, CDR1 is LNHDA and CDR2 SQIVND (reference sequence). The CDR3 loop spans 11 amino acids. Trimming removed 6 bases from V and 8 bases from J, with 8 bases in between. Written as DNA, the CDR3 is TGTGCCAGTAGGGAGGGACACATTCAGTACTTC. Amino acid sequence: CASREGHIQYF.

This clone turned up a few times. The chain employs TRBV5-1 and TRBJ2-3; tentatively, D is TRBD1 (5 bases). This CDR3 has 15 residues. The V and J ends lost 0 bases and 3 bases respectively, with 11 bases between them. Germline CDR1 and CDR2: SGHRS and YFSETQ. CDR3 sequence: CASSLVGAATDTQYF. The CDR3, as DNA: TGCGCCAGCAGCTTGGTAGGGGCTGCAACAGATACGCAGTATTTT.

This chain uses TRBV6-1 with TRBJ2-5; the match to TRBD2 covers 9 bases. Germline values: CDR1 MNHNS, CDR2 SASEGT. The V and J ends lost 3 bases and 4 bases, in that order; junction bases with no gene match: 6. The CDR3 is 15 residues long. CDR3 residues: CASSDTLAGRETQYF. As DNA, the CDR3 is TGTGCCAGCAGTGACACCCTAGCGGGGAGAGAGACCCAGTACTTC.

The count of this clone is one. This sequence joins TRBV19 and TRBJ2-3; 7 nucleotides line up with TRBD1. The V segment lost 3 bases and the J segment 2 bases; nucleotides outside the gene matches: 5. The germline CDR1 and CDR2 sequences are LNHDA and SQIVND (reference sequence). The CDR3 extends over 15 amino acids. CDR3 bases: TGTGCCAGTAGTATGGCGACAGGGCCCACAGATACGCAGTATTTT. Protein: CASSMATGPTDTQYF.

The genes are TRBV19 and TRBJ2-5, with D perhaps matching TRBD2 (6 bases). The CDR3 has 13 residues. The V end lost 3 bases, the J end lost 7 bases, and 12 bases lay between the germline ends. Germline CDR1 and CDR2: LNHDA and SQIVND (reference sequence). The chain's CDR3 is CASSMGERATQYF. As DNA, the CDR3 is TGTGCCAGTAGTATGGGGGAGCGGGCGACCCAGTACTTC.

The J gene is TRBJ2-4, the V gene TRBV6-5; tentative D call: TRBD1 (6 bases). The CDR3 runs to 15 residues. V was trimmed by 0 bases and J by 6 bases, leaving 12 bases between them. Germline values: CDR1 MNHEY, CDR2 SVGAGI. CDR3: CASSYSAGDVNIQYF. CDR3 nucleotide sequence: TGTGCCAGCAGTTACTCCGCAGGGGATGTAAACATTCAGTACTTC.

V usage is TRBV18 and J usage is TRBJ2-5; D call uncertain. Germline V gene lookup returns CDR1 KGHSH and CDR2 LQKENI. This CDR3 is built from 14 residues. The V gene lost 0 bases and the J gene lost 2 bases, with 7 bases spanning the gap. CDR3 sequence (DNA): TGTGCCAGCTCACCACCCAGCGTTCAAGAGACCCAGTACTTC. Protein sequence: CASSPPSVQETQYF.

The chain couples TRBV19 to TRBJ1-1; D gene unclear. The length of the CDR3 is 11 residues. Germline lookup yields CDR1 LNHDA and CDR2 SQIVND (reference sequence). V was cut by 9 bases and J by 8 bases, with 13 bases left in between. CDR3 region: CASLGRKEAFF. The CDR3 bases are TGTGCCAGCCTAGGCCGGAAGGAAGCTTTCTTT.

The gene calls are TRBV28 and TRBJ2-7; 7 bases match TRBD1. With V trimmed by 4 bases and J by 7 bases, 7 bases remained unmatched. The germline V gene has CDR1 MDHEN and CDR2 SYDVKM. This CDR3 comprises 13 residues. The CDR3 spells CASSYTGASEQYF. The CDR3 DNA follows: TGTGCCAGCAGTTACACAGGGGCGTCGGAGCAGTACTTC.

The V and J genes are TRBV7-9 and TRBJ1-5; D remains unclear. Trimming pared 4 bases from V and 7 bases from J, leaving 8 bases between. CDR1 and CDR2 from the germline V gene are SEHNR and FQNEAQ (reference sequence). The CDR3 has 12 residues. The CDR3 DNA is TGTGCCAGCAGCTGGGCGGGGCAGCCCCAGCATTTT. It specifies CASSWAGQPQHF.

The J gene is TRBJ1-5, the V gene TRBV27; TRBD1 might be the D (5 bases). V was cut by 4 bases and J by 4 bases, with 8 bases left in between. Germline V gene sequence: CDR1 MNHEY, CDR2 SMNVEV (reference sequence). The CDR3 extends over 13 amino acids. The CDR3 protein is CASSSGLNQPQHF. CDR3 DNA: TGTGCCAGCAGTTCGGGACTGAATCAGCCCCAGCATTTT.

The chain employs TRBV7-9 and TRBJ2-1; no reliable D call. From germline, CDR1 is SEHNR and CDR2 FQNEAQ (reference sequence). Trimming cost V 8 bases and J 9 bases, with 14 bases left between them. This CDR3 has 12 residues. In DNA form, the CDR3 reads TGTGCCAGCCCTAAAGTAACTGGTGAGCAGTTCTTC. It encodes CASPKVTGEQFF.

The rearrangement links TRBV6-2 or TRBV6-3 to TRBJ2-7; 8 nucleotides line up with TRBD2. V was clipped by 2 bases and J by 4 bases; unmatched bases: 7. The V gene's germline CDR1 is MNHEY and CDR2 SVGEGT. The length of the CDR3 is 15 residues. The CDR3 region is CASSYPREAVYEQYF. In DNA, the CDR3 is TGTGCCAGCAGTTACCCGCGGGAGGCGGTATACGAGCAGTACTTC.

This clone was seen a few times. The V call is TRBV23-1, the J call TRBJ2-1, with D perhaps matching TRBD2 (6 bases). TRBV23-1 qualifies as an ORF whose function is uncertain. CDR3 size: 16 residues. V was pared by 2 bases and J by 7 bases, with 18 bases between. CDR3 in amino acids: CASSQLFGTSPNEQFF. The CDR3 DNA is TGCGCCAGCAGTCAACTATTCGGGACTTCACCTAATGAGCAGTTCTTC.

The rearrangement joins TRBV18 to TRBJ2-2; D possibly corresponds to TRBD2 (6 bases). Trimming took 1 base from V and 9 from J, leaving 15 bases between them. The CDR3 spans 15 residues. Germline V gene sequence: CDR1 KGHSH, CDR2 LQKENI. CDR3 nucleotides: TGTGCCAGCTCACCACAAGCGGGTACGGGCCGGGAGCTGTTTTTT. Residues: CASSPQAGTGRELFF.

The chain links TRBV5-1 to TRBJ2-7; TRBD1 agrees at 8 bases. Unmatched junction bases numbered 6, after V lost 4 bases and J lost 3 bases. Germline V CDR1 and CDR2: SGHRS, YFSETQ. CDR3 length: 14 amino acids. The chain's CDR3 is CASSTRDRSYEQYF. As DNA, the CDR3 is TGCGCCAGCAGCACCCGGGACAGGAGCTACGAGCAGTACTTC.

The rearrangement joins TRBV18 to TRBJ1-5; 7 bases are a match to TRBD1. This CDR3 region has 14 residues. Trimming took 3 bases from V and 4 from J; bases not matched to a gene: 3. Germline V gene sequence: CDR1 KGHSH, CDR2 LQKENI. Here the CDR3 reads CASSPSGQNQPQHF. For the CDR3, the DNA is TGTGCCAGCTCACCGTCGGGACAGAATCAGCCCCAGCATTTT. The complete variable domain, with remaining parts taken from reference TRBV18 and TRBJ1-5, reads NAGVMQNPRHLVRRRGQEARLRCSPMKGHSHVYWYRQLPEEGLKFMVYLQKENIIDESGMPKERFSAEFPKEGPSILRIQQVVRGDSAAYFCASSPSGQNQPQHFGDGTRLSIL.

This sequence joins TRBV4-1 and TRBJ2-1, with 11 bases matching TRBD2. The trim removed 5 bases at V and 9 bases at J, leaving 3 bases unmatched. The CDR3 spans 13 residues. The germline gives CDR1 MGHRA, CDR2 YSYEKL. The CDR3 loop reads CASSTTSGAEQFF. The CDR3 DNA reads TGCGCCAGCAGCACGACTAGCGGGGCTGAGCAGTTCTTC.

V is TRBV27 and J is TRBJ2-5, with 11 bases lining up with TRBD2. The germline V gene encodes CDR1 MNHEY and CDR2 SMNVEV (reference sequence). The CDR3 is made up of 12 amino acids. Trimming cost V 5 bases and J 13 bases; bases outside gene matches: 6. DNA of the CDR3: TGTGCCAGCAGTGTACTAGCGGGAGACCTGTACTTC. Its protein is CASSVLAGDLYF.

The V and J genes are TRBV6-5 and TRBJ1-4, with 7 nucleotides matching TRBD1. Germline CDR1 reads MNHEY; CDR2 reads SVGAGI. V was pared by 4 bases and J by 7 bases, with 6 bases of the junction left unmatched. The CDR3 spans 14 residues. Here the CDR3 reads CASSWDRWAEKLFF. In DNA, the CDR3 is TGTGCCAGCAGTTGGGACAGATGGGCTGAAAAACTGTTTTTT.

The gene calls are TRBV27 and TRBJ1-2, with D maybe TRBD1 (6 bases). Trimming left V 5 bases short and J 3 bases short, with 16 bases between. The CDR3 is 15 amino acids. Looked up from germline, CDR1 is MNHEY and CDR2 is SMNVEV (reference sequence). CDR3 protein: CASSPGTPAYYGYTF. In DNA form, the CDR3 reads TGTGCCAGCAGTCCCGGGACACCCGCCTACTATGGCTACACCTTC.

The CDR3 loop reads CASSPQGVYEQYF. The CDR3 DNA reads as TGTGCCAGCAGTCCCCAGGGGGTCTACGAGCAGTACTTC. The V call is TRBV6-6, the J call TRBJ2-7, with 7 positions matching TRBD1. V trimming: 5 bases; J trimming: 3 bases; junction bases outside the gene matches: 4. Germline V gene lookup returns CDR1 MNHNY and CDR2 SVGAGI (reference sequence). The CDR3 runs 13 residues.

V gene TRBV9 combines with J gene TRBJ2-3, with D possibly matching TRBD2 (5 bases). The length of the CDR3 is 17 residues. Between the trimmed V and J ends, which lost 0 bases and 0 bases, there was a span of 14 bases. Germline CDR1 reads SGDLS; CDR2 reads YYNGEE. DNA of the CDR3: TGTGCCAGCAGCGTAGCAATTGGAGGCACTAGCACAGATACGCAGTATTTT. Translated: CASSVAIGGTSTDTQYF.

The chain combines TRBV2 with TRBJ2-3; 7 positions agree with TRBD1. The J segment lost 3 bases and the V segment lost 4 bases, leaving 4 bases of the junction unmatched. The CDR3 contains 14 residues. Germline CDR1 is SNHLY and CDR2 is FYNNEI. CDR3 sequence: CASSGQGRTDTQYF. In DNA, the CDR3 is TGTGCCAGCAGTGGACAGGGCAGGACAGATACGCAGTATTTT.

The V and J genes are TRBV7-2 and TRBJ2-7, with a possible D match to TRBD2 (5 bases). There are 12 residues in the CDR3. V lost 5 bases to trimming and J lost 2 bases, with 7 bases between them. The germline V gene encodes CDR1 SGHTA and CDR2 FQGNSA. The CDR3 loop reads CASSPEAYEQYF. The CDR3 bases are TGTGCCAGCAGCCCGGAGGCCTACGAGCAGTACTTC.

V usage is TRBV9 and J usage is TRBJ1-6; no firm D call. CDR3 length: 16 residues. Germline CDR1 reads SGDLS; CDR2 reads YYNGEE. V shed 3 bases and J shed 8 bases, with 18 bases lying between them. CDR3 residues: CASSASPGSWDSPLHF. CDR3 nucleotides: TGTGCCAGCAGCGCCTCTCCGGGATCCTGGGATTCACCCCTCCACTTT.

This chain links TRBV19 with TRBJ2-3, with TRBD2 matching over 10 bases. Unmatched junction bases numbered 12, after V lost 5 bases and J lost 4 bases. The CDR3 covers 17 residues. Germline V lookup: CDR1 LNHDA, CDR2 SQIVND (reference sequence). The CDR3 loop is CASSLLAGVTTADTQYF. The CDR3 DNA reads TGTGCCAGTAGTCTCCTAGCGGGAGTGACTACGGCAGATACGCAGTATTTT.

This clone was found a few times. This chain connects TRBV28 to TRBJ1-5; 10 bases are shared with TRBD1. The CDR3 contains 16 residues. From germline, CDR1 is MDHEN and CDR2 SYDVKM. Trimming removed 2 bases from V and 4 bases from J; junction bases left unmatched: 5. The CDR3 reads CASSLRGQGPNQPQHF. CDR3 DNA sequence: TGTGCCAGCAGTTTAAGGGGACAGGGGCCGAATCAGCCCCAGCATTTT. The full variable domain, rest sourced from reference TRBV28 and TRBJ1-5, is DVKVTQSSRYLVKRTGEKVFLECVQDMDHENMFWYRQDPGLGLRLIYFSYDVKMKEKGDIPEGYSVSREKKERFSLILESASTNQTSMYLCASSLRGQGPNQPQHFGDGTRLSIL.

The rearrangement uses TRBV2 and TRBJ2-3; D is unclear. Germline assignment: CDR1 SNHLY and CDR2 FYNNEI. The CDR3 has 14 residues. V lost 5 bases and J lost 3, with 12 bases in between. As DNA, the CDR3 is TGTGCCAGCAGTTCCCCCCCCCGGACAGATACGCAGTATTTT. Its translation is CASSSPPRTDTQYF.

This chain uses TRBV9 with TRBJ2-1; no clear D. The CDR3 covers 14 residues. V gave up 0 bases and J gave up 7 bases, with 11 bases separating them. The germline V gene encodes CDR1 SGDLS and CDR2 YYNGEE. The chain's CDR3 is CASSVENSRNEQFF. CDR3 DNA sequence: TGTGCCAGCAGCGTAGAAAACAGCAGAAATGAGCAGTTCTTC.

In its sample, this clone was seen a few times. This sequence joins TRBV2 and TRBJ2-2; D possibly corresponds to TRBD2 (6 bases). Trimming removed 3 bases from V and 1 base from J, with 9 bases in between. Germline loops: CDR1 SNHLY, CDR2 FYNNEI. This CDR3 has 15 amino acids. The CDR3 sequence is CASSDRLGNTGELFF. The CDR3 region has the DNA TGTGCCAGCAGTGATAGACTAGGGAACACCGGGGAGCTGTTTTTT.